This T cell receptor beta chain emerged from a study of cytomegalovirus exposure and HLA in healthy donors. Study at large: From approximately 170 million T cells, an earlier analysis saw roughly 110 million unique TCR beta sequences.

The primer mix had 60 Vbeta and 13 Jbeta primers. The assay was immunoSEQ multiplex PCR, and TCRdb's table has in-frame clones only and misses some. The profile shows about 160,000 clones, 82% of them singletons. Study-wide findings and caveats: Most TCR beta V segments were productive about 87% or about 30% of the time in an earlier analysis.

Concerning this clone itself: The antigen is unknown.

Sample: PBMCs. This TCR came from a girl under 18 in good health and CMV-seropositive.

CDR3 nucleotides: TGTGCCAGCTCACCTTCCGGGACTAACTATGGCTACACCTTC. It specifies CASSPSGTNYGYTF. The rearrangement links TRBV18 to TRBJ1-2, with D hard to call. V was cut by 3 bases and J by 0 bases, with 8 bases left in between. The V gene's germline CDR1 is KGHSH and CDR2 LQKENI. The CDR3 is made up of 14 amino acids.